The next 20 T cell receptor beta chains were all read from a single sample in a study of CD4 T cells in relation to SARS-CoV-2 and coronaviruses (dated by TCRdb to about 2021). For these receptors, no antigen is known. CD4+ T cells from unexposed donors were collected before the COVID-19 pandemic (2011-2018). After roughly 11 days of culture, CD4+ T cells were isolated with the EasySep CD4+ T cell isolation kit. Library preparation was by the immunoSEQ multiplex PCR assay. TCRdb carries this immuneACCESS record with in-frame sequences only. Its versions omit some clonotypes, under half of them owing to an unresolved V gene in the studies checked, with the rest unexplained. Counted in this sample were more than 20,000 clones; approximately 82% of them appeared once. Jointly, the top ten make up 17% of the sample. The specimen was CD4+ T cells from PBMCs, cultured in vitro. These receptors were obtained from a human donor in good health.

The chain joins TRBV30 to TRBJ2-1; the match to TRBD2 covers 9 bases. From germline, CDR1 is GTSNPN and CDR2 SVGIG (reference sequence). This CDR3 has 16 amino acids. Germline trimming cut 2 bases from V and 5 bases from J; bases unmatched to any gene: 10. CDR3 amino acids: CAWSIDRTSENNEQFF. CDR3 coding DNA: TGTGCCTGGAGTATCGATCGGACTAGCGAGAACAATGAGCAGTTCTTC.

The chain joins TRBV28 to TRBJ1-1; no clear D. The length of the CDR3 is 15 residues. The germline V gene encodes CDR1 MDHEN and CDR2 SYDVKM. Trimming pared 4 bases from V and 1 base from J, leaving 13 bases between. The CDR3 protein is CASSYRVTPNTEAFF. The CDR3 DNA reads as TGTGCCAGCAGTTATCGAGTCACCCCGAACACTGAAGCTTTCTTT.

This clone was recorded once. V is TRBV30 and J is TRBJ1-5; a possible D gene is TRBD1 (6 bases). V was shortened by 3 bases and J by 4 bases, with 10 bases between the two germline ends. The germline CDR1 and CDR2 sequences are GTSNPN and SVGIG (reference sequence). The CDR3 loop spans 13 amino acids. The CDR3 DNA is TGTGCCTGGAGGGGGGGACAAAATCAGCCCCAGCATTTT. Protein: CAWRGGQNQPQHF.

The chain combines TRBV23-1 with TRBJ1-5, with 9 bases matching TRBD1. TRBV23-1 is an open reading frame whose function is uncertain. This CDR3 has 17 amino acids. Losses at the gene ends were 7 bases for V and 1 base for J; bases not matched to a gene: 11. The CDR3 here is CASNRKDRGVSNQPQHF. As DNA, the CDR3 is TGCGCCAGCAATCGCAAGGACAGGGGCGTAAGCAATCAGCCCCAGCATTTT.

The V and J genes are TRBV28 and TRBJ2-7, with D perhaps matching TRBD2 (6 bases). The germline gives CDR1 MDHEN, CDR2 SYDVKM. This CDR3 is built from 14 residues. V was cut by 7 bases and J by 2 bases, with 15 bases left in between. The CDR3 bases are TGTGCCAGCATTCCCGGTCGGGAGACCTACGAGCAGTACTTC. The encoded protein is CASIPGRETYEQYF.

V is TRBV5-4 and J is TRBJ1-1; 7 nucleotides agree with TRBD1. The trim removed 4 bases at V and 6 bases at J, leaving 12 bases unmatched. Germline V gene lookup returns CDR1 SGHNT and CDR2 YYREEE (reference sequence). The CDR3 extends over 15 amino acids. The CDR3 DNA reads TGTGCCAGCAGCCCAGGGGGGTTGAGAGGATCTGAAGCTTTCTTT. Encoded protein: CASSPGGLRGSEAFF.

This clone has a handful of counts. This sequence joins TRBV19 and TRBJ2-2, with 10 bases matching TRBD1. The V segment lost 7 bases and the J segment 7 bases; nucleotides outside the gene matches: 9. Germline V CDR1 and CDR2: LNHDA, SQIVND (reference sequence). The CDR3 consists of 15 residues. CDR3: CASILGQGVGGELFF. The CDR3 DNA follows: TGTGCCAGTATCCTCGGACAGGGGGTTGGCGGGGAGCTGTTTTTT.

The CDR3: CASRFVAGGGETQYF. The CDR3 DNA reads TGTGCAAGTCGCTTTGTAGCGGGAGGAGGAGAGACCCAGTACTTC. The chain employs TRBV12-2 and TRBJ2-5; TRBD2, the D gene given by the table, was not confirmed from the DNA. TRBV12-2 corresponds to a pseudogene. This CDR3 has 15 amino acids.

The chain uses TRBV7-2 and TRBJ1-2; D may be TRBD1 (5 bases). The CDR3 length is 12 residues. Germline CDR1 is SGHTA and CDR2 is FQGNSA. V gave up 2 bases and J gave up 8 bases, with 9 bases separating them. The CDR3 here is CASSLYEGGYTF. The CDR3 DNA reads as TGTGCCAGCAGCTTATACGAGGGGGGCTACACCTTC.

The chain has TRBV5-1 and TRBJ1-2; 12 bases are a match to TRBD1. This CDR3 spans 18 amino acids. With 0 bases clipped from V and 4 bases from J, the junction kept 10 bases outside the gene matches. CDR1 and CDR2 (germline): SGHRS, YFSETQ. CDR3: CASSLGGTGGSQGYGYTF. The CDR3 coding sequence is TGCGCCAGCAGCTTGGGGGGGACAGGGGGCTCTCAAGGCTATGGCTACACCTTC.

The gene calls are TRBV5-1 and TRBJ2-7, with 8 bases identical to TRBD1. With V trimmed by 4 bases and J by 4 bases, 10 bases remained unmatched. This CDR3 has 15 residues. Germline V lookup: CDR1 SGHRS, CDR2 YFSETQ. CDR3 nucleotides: TGCGCCAGCAGCCCCCGACAGGGGACACCTTACGAGCAGTACTTC. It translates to CASSPRQGTPYEQYF.

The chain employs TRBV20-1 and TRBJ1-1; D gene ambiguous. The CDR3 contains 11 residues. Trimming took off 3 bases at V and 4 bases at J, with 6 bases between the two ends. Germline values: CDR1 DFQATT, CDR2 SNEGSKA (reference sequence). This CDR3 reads CSASGPTEAFF. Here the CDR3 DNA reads TGCAGTGCTAGCGGGCCCACTGAAGCTTTCTTT.

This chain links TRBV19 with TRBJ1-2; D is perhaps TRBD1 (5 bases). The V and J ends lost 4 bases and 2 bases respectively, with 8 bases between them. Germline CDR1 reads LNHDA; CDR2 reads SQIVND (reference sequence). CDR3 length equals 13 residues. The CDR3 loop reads CASSKRDNYGYTF. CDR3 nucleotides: TGTGCCAGTAGTAAGAGGGACAACTATGGCTACACCTTC.

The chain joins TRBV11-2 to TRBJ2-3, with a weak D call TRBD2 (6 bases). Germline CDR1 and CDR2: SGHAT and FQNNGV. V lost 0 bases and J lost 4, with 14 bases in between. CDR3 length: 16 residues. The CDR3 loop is CASSLDGGVQADTQYF. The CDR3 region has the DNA TGTGCCAGCAGCTTAGATGGCGGGGTGCAGGCAGATACGCAGTATTTT.

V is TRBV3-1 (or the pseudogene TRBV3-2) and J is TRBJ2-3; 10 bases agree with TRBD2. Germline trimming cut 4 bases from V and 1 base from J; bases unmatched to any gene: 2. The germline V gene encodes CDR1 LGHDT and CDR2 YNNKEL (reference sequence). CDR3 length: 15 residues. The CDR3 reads CASSLGTSGTDTQYF. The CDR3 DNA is TGTGCCAGCAGCCTAGGGACTAGCGGCACAGATACGCAGTATTTT.

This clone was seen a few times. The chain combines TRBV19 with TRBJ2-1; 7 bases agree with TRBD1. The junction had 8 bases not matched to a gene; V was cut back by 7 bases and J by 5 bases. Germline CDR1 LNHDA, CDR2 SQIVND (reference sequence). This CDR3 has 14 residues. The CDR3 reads CASTTGDRDNEQFF. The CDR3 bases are TGTGCCAGTACCACAGGGGACAGAGACAATGAGCAGTTCTTC. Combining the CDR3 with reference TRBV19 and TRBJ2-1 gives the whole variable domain DGGITQSPKYLFRKEGQNVTLSCEQNLNHDAMYWYRQDPGQGLRLIYYSQIVNDFQKGDIAEGYSVSREKKESFPLTVTSAQKNPTAFYLCASTTGDRDNEQFFGPGTRLTVL.

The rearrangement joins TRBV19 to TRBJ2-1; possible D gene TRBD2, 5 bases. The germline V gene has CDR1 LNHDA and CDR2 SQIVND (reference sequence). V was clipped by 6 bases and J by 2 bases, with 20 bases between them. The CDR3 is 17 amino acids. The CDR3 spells CASSPSYRAGPYNEQFF. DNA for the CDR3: TGTGCCAGTAGCCCTTCCTATAGGGCGGGTCCCTACAATGAGCAGTTCTTC.

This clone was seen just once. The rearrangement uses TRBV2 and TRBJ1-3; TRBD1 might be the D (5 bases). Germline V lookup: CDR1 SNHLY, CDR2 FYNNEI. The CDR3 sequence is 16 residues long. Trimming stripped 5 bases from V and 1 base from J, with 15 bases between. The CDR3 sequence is CASSFRDGRSGNTIYF. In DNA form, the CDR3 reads TGTGCCAGCAGTTTTCGGGACGGAAGATCTGGAAACACCATATATTTT. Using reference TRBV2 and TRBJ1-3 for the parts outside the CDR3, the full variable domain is EPEVTQTPSHQVTQMGQEVILRCVPISNHLYFYWYRQILGQKVEFLVSFYNNEISEKSEIFDDQFSVERPDGSNFTLKIRSTKLEDSAMYFCASSFRDGRSGNTIYFGEGSWLTVV.

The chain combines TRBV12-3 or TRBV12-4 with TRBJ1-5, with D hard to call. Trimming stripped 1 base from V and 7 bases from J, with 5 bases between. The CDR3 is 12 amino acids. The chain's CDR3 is CASSLEGQPQHF. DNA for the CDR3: TGTGCCAGCAGTTTAGAGGGCCAGCCCCAGCATTTT.

The CDR3 protein is CATSPVGRTQPQHF. CDR3 nucleotide sequence: TGTGCCACCAGCCCGGTGGGCAGGACTCAGCCCCAGCATTTT. The chain links TRBV27 to TRBJ1-5; D ambiguous. The germline gives CDR1 MNHEY, CDR2 SMNVEV (reference sequence). The V end lost 10 bases, the J end lost 6 bases, and 19 bases lay between the germline ends. The CDR3 is made up of 14 amino acids.